One sample yielded the 32 T cell receptor beta chains listed below, sequenced in a study of shared clonotypes between healthy human individuals. Terminally differentiated effector memory CD45RA+ cells were excluded by CCR7 positive selection of CD45RO-negative cells. Produced via immunoSEQ multiplex PCR; TCRdb's table is partial and in-frame only. The sample includes about 700,000 clones, roughly 94% of them seen just once. Sequenced material: naive CD8+ T cells sorted from blood. The source is a man aged 30-40 years in good health.

The chain has TRBV4-3 and TRBJ1-2; a weak D match, TRBD1 (6 bases). The CDR3 length is 16 residues. With 0 bases removed from V and 4 bases from J, the gap between germline ends came to 15 bases. The V gene's germline CDR1 is LGHNA and CDR2 YSLEER. CDR3 residues: CASSQETGIGGYGYTF. CDR3 bases: TGCGCCAGCAGCCAAGAAACAGGGATTGGGGGCTATGGCTACACCTTC.

This chain joins TRBV7-2 and TRBJ2-4, with D possibly being TRBD1 or TRBD2 (5 bases each). The germline CDR1 and CDR2 sequences are SGHTA and FQGNSA. The V end lost 5 bases, the J end lost 7 bases, and 21 bases lay between the germline ends. The CDR3 is 16 residues long. DNA for the CDR3: TGTGCCAGCAGCCTCCCCCGGGACGGGGTTCTGAACATTCAGTACTTC. As protein: CASSLPRDGVLNIQYF.

The chain carries TRBV29-1 and TRBJ2-2, with 12 positions matching TRBD1. Germline V gene data show CDR1 as SQVTM and CDR2 as ANQGSEA. The trim removed 5 bases at V and 4 bases at J, leaving 8 bases unmatched. The CDR3 totals 16 residues. CDR3 sequence (DNA): TGCAGCGTTCAGGGGACAGGGGGCGGCGGCACCGGGGAGCTGTTTTTT. This encodes CSVQGTGGGGTGELFF.

As to this clone: It may be a read error: a sequence one base away is much more abundant. Other DNA sequences in this specimen translate into the identical CDR3. The rearrangement joins TRBV6-1 to TRBJ2-7; the match to TRBD2 covers 12 bases. This CDR3 comprises 15 residues. The germline V gene encodes CDR1 MNHNS and CDR2 SASEGT. The junction had 0 bases not matched to a gene; V was cut back by 3 bases and J by 0 bases. In nucleotides, the CDR3 is TGTGCCAGCAGTGAGGGACTAGCGGGCTCCTACGAGCAGTACTTC. Encoded protein: CASSEGLAGSYEQYF.

The gene calls are TRBV5-4 and TRBJ2-6, with D tentatively TRBD1 (6 bases). CDR3 length: 17 residues. In germline, CDR1 is SGHNT, CDR2 YYREEE (reference sequence). Trimming took off 6 bases at V and 0 bases at J, with 16 bases between the two ends. For the CDR3, the DNA is TGTGCCAGCACCTGGCCAGGACAGAGCTCTGGGGCCAACGTCCTGACTTTC. It yields the protein CASTWPGQSSGANVLTF.

This sequence joins TRBV5-4 and TRBJ2-5, with 7 positions matching TRBD1. Trimming removed 5 bases from V and 2 bases from J; junction bases left unmatched: 9. This CDR3 is 15 amino acids long. Germline CDR1 and CDR2: SGHNT and YYREEE (reference sequence). CDR3 sequence reads: CASSLAGGVQETQYF. CDR3 sequence (DNA): TGTGCCAGCAGTCTAGCAGGGGGTGTGCAAGAGACCCAGTACTTC.

As concerns this clone: The same CDR3 can be traced to other DNA sequences in this sample. The genes are TRBV9 and TRBJ2-5, with D possibly being TRBD1 (6 bases). V lost 3 bases and J 5 bases, leaving 17 bases between the germline ends. CDR1 is SGDLS, CDR2 YYNGEE, per germline. CDR3 length: 15 residues. The chain's CDR3 is CASSALSGQYETQYF. In DNA form, the CDR3 reads TGTGCCAGCAGCGCCCTCTCTGGACAGTATGAGACCCAGTACTTC.

The chain links TRBV10-2 to TRBJ2-2; D is perhaps TRBD1 (6 bases). V lost 7 bases and J 6 bases, leaving 9 bases between the germline ends. This CDR3 spans 12 amino acids. Germline V gene sequence: CDR1 WSHSY, CDR2 SAAADI. CDR3 bases: TGCGCCAGCATACAGGGCCCCGGGGAGCTGTTTTTT. Its translation: CASIQGPGELFF.

The J gene is TRBJ1-5, the V gene TRBV19; D perhaps matches TRBD1 (5 bases). Per the germline V gene, CDR1 is LNHDA and CDR2 is SQIVND (reference sequence). This CDR3 has 15 residues. Trimming removed 3 bases from V and 5 bases from J, with 14 bases in between. The CDR3 nucleotides are TGTGCCAGTAGTATGACCGGGACCTACGATCAGCCCCAGCATTTT. It is translated as CASSMTGTYDQPQHF. Variable domain in full (rest from reference TRBV19 and TRBJ1-5): DGGITQSPKYLFRKEGQNVTLSCEQNLNHDAMYWYRQDPGQGLRLIYYSQIVNDFQKGDIAEGYSVSREKKESFPLTVTSAQKNPTAFYLCASSMTGTYDQPQHFGDGTRLSIL.

The V and J genes are TRBV9 and TRBJ2-7; possibly TRBD2 for D (6 bases). Germline CDR1 reads SGDLS; CDR2 reads YYNGEE. The CDR3 has 13 amino acids. V was shortened by 3 bases and J by 5 bases, with 12 bases between the two germline ends. This CDR3 is CASSAPTSNEQYF. The CDR3 region has the DNA TGTGCCAGCAGCGCGCCGACTAGTAACGAGCAGTACTTC.

V gene TRBV7-9 combines with J gene TRBJ2-5, with D perhaps matching TRBD2 (6 bases). CDR1 SEHNR and CDR2 FQNEAQ come from the germline V gene (reference sequence). Trimming cost V 3 bases and J 5 bases, with 13 bases left between them. The CDR3 runs 14 residues. CDR3 amino acids: CASSFGTVEETQYF. CDR3 in DNA: TGTGCCAGCAGCTTTGGGACTGTGGAGGAGACCCAGTACTTC.

The chain joins TRBV9 to TRBJ2-5; the D is unclear. Germline CDR1 reads SGDLS; CDR2 reads YYNGEE. The CDR3 is made up of 15 amino acids. Trimming took 4 bases from V and 5 from J, leaving 18 bases between them. CDR3 residues: CASSPSVGSGETQYF. CDR3 nucleotides: TGTGCCAGCAGCCCTAGTGTAGGGTCTGGGGAGACCCAGTACTTC.

This chain uses TRBV28 with TRBJ2-7; tentatively, D is TRBD1 (6 bases). The V and J ends lost 6 bases and 3 bases respectively, with 15 bases between them. Germline lookup yields CDR1 MDHEN and CDR2 SYDVKM. CDR3 length: 14 residues. The chain's CDR3 is CASRMGLGGYEQYF. In DNA, the CDR3 is TGTGCCAGCAGAATGGGGCTAGGGGGCTACGAGCAGTACTTC.

This chain connects TRBV18 to TRBJ2-4; 10 nucleotides align to TRBD1. Germline V gene data show CDR1 as KGHSH and CDR2 as LQKENI. The CDR3 covers 18 residues. V was clipped by 7 bases and J by 1 base; unmatched bases: 13. CDR3 region: CASLPGQGPLGAKNIQYF. The CDR3, as DNA: TGTGCCAGCTTACCGGGACAGGGGCCATTAGGGGCCAAAAACATTCAGTACTTC.

The chain has TRBV4-1 and TRBJ1-1; D is unclear. V gave up 4 bases and J gave up 0 bases, with 9 bases separating them. Germline V gene sequence: CDR1 MGHRA, CDR2 YSYEKL. This CDR3 contains 14 residues. The CDR3 DNA reads TGCGCCAGCAGCCTAACCCAACTGAACACTGAAGCTTTCTTT. Its protein is CASSLTQLNTEAFF.

V and J are TRBV7-9 and TRBJ2-1; weak D call: TRBD1 (5 bases). CDR1 SEHNR and CDR2 FQNEAQ come from the germline V gene (reference sequence). There are 15 residues in the CDR3. Trimming cost V 6 bases and J 2 bases, with 14 bases left between them. The chain's CDR3 is CASRGAGATYNEQFF. CDR3 coding DNA: TGTGCCAGCAGGGGCGCTGGGGCAACCTACAATGAGCAGTTCTTC.

The chain couples TRBV11-2 to TRBJ2-7; 10 bases match TRBD2. Germline V lookup: CDR1 SGHAT, CDR2 FQNNGV. With 4 bases clipped from V and 1 base from J, the junction kept 4 bases outside the gene matches. This CDR3 is built from 15 residues. The DNA of the CDR3 is TGTGCCAGCAGCTCCTTAGCGGGAGGTTCCTACGAGCAGTACTTC. Amino acids: CASSSLAGGSYEQYF. The full variable domain, in which reference TRBV11-2 and TRBJ2-7 provide the parts outside the CDR3, is EAGVAQSPRYKIIEKRQSVAFWCNPISGHATLYWYQQILGQGPKLLIQFQNNGVVDDSQLPKDRFSAERLKGVDSTLKIQPAKLEDSAVYLCASSSLAGGSYEQYFGPGTRLTVT.

This clone was recorded a few times. Other DNA sequences of this sample code for an identical CDR3. V gene TRBV6-4 combines with J gene TRBJ2-2, with 14 bases that match TRBD2. Looked up from germline, CDR1 is MRHNA and CDR2 is SNTAGT. The CDR3 runs to 15 residues. The V segment lost 8 bases and the J segment 1 base; nucleotides outside the gene matches: 0. The CDR3 spells CASGLAGGNTGELFF. As DNA, the CDR3 is TGTGCCAGCGGACTAGCGGGAGGGAACACCGGGGAGCTGTTTTTT.

The J gene is TRBJ2-2, the V gene TRBV7-9, with 10 bases fitting TRBD1. The J segment lost 4 bases and the V segment lost 5 bases, leaving 7 bases of the junction unmatched. The CDR3 runs 16 residues. Germline CDR1 SEHNR, CDR2 FQNEAQ (reference sequence). The CDR3 bases are TGTGCCAGCAGCCCCTTCGGGACAGGGGTCACCGGGGAGCTGTTTTTT. Translating gives CASSPFGTGVTGELFF.

V gene TRBV11-2 combines with J gene TRBJ2-3, with D unresolved. Trimming stripped 2 bases from V and 6 bases from J, with 6 bases between. Looked up from germline, CDR1 is SGHAT and CDR2 is FQNNGV. The CDR3 has 12 residues. The CDR3: CASSLFEDTQYF. In nucleotides, the CDR3 is TGTGCCAGCAGCTTATTCGAGGATACGCAGTATTTT.

This sequence joins TRBV5-4 and TRBJ2-3; no firm D call. Trimming took 4 bases from V and 3 from J, leaving 15 bases between them. Germline CDR1 and CDR2: SGHNT and YYREEE (reference sequence). The CDR3 has 15 residues. The CDR3 DNA reads as TGTGCCAGCAGCCCAAGCCCTGGGGAAACAGATACGCAGTATTTT. Protein sequence: CASSPSPGETDTQYF.

The chain recombines TRBV6-5 with TRBJ2-7; D is unclear. V was trimmed by 5 bases and J by 2 bases, leaving 10 bases between them. Germline V gene data show CDR1 as MNHEY and CDR2 as SVGAGI. The CDR3 length is 13 residues. The DNA for the CDR3 is TGTGCCAGCAGTCCCAGTGTCGCCTACGAGCAGTACTTC. This encodes CASSPSVAYEQYF.

The genes are TRBV11-2 and TRBJ2-5; no reliable D call. CDR3 length equals 16 residues. CDR1 is SGHAT and CDR2 is FQNNGV in the germline V gene. The V gene lost 3 bases and the J gene lost 2 bases, with 16 bases spanning the gap. CDR3 DNA sequence: TGTGCCAGCAGCTTGGCAGGCCCACGTGTTCAAGAGACCCAGTACTTC. This translates into CASSLAGPRVQETQYF.

The rearrangement links TRBV4-1 to TRBJ2-7, with TRBD1 matching over 9 bases. Germline V CDR1 and CDR2: MGHRA, YSYEKL. After removal of 5 bases from V and 3 bases from J, the junction contained 5 bases not matched to a gene. The CDR3 length is 14 residues. The DNA of the CDR3 is TGCGCCAGCAGCGCCAGGGACAGGGACTACGAGCAGTACTTC. This translates into CASSARDRDYEQYF.

This sequence joins TRBV5-5 and TRBJ2-7, with 10 bases lining up with TRBD2. V lost 0 bases to trimming and J lost 1 base; unmatched junction nucleotides: 7. This CDR3 is 17 amino acids long. CDR1 SGHKS and CDR2 YYEKEE come from the germline V gene (reference sequence). CDR3 sequence (DNA): TGTGCCAGCAGCTTGGCCGGTTGGACTAGCGGATCCTACGAGCAGTACTTC. It encodes CASSLAGWTSGSYEQYF.

This clone appeared a single time. This rearrangement joins TRBV7-9 to TRBJ1-4; unclear D gene. The CDR3 spans 16 residues. CDR1 and CDR2 (germline): SEHNR, FQNEAQ (reference sequence). Between the trimmed V and J ends, which lost 5 bases and 0 bases, there was a span of 13 bases. CDR3 sequence reads: CASSITVLATNEKLFF. The CDR3, as DNA: TGTGCCAGCAGCATCACAGTGCTCGCAACTAATGAAAAACTGTTTTTT.

This clone was recorded only once. J is TRBJ2-6 and V is TRBV6-4; TRBD2 might be the D (5 bases). This CDR3 has 15 residues. With 2 bases removed from V and 0 bases from J, the gap between germline ends came to 5 bases. Per germline, CDR1 MRHNA and CDR2 SNTAGT. The DNA of the CDR3 is TGTGCCAGCAGTGACGGAGGCTCTGGGGCCAACGTCCTGACTTTC. This sequence encodes CASSDGGSGANVLTF.

The chain recombines TRBV27 with TRBJ2-3, with 12 bases fitting TRBD2. V shed 5 bases and J 7 bases; nucleotides not matched to a gene: 10. Germline loops: CDR1 MNHEY, CDR2 SMNVEV (reference sequence). The length of the CDR3 is 16 residues. In DNA form, the CDR3 reads TGTGCCAGCAGTCCCTGGTCTAGCGGGAGGGGATATACGCAGTATTTT. Translating it yields CASSPWSSGRGYTQYF.

The chain uses TRBV25-1 and TRBJ2-1; tentative D call: TRBD1 (8 bases). The CDR3 spans 15 residues. CDR1 and CDR2 (germline): MGHDK, SYGVNS. With 7 bases removed from V and 9 bases from J, the gap between germline ends came to 22 bases. The CDR3 sequence is CASTSGGQVWVEQFF. The CDR3 DNA sequence: TGTGCCAGCACATCGGGGGGACAGGTCTGGGTTGAGCAGTTCTTC.

CDR3 nucleotides: TGTGCCAGCATACCATCGTTTCGGATGAACACTGAAGCTTTCTTT. Encoded protein: CASIPSFRMNTEAFF. The chain couples TRBV11-2 to TRBJ1-1; D remains ambiguous. The CDR3 has 15 amino acids. Germline V gene data show CDR1 as SGHAT and CDR2 as FQNNGV. V gave up 7 bases and J gave up 0 bases, with 15 bases separating them.

The CDR3 DNA follows: TGCGCCAGCAGCCAAAACACGATTGAAGCTTTCTTT. It specifies CASSQNTIEAFF. V is TRBV4-1 and J is TRBJ1-1, with no clear D. The V end was cut by 2 bases, the J end by 7 bases, with 8 bases between. The CDR3 runs to 12 residues. The germline CDR1 and CDR2 sequences are MGHRA and YSYEKL.

V gene TRBV7-9 combines with J gene TRBJ2-1; 7 nucleotides line up with TRBD2. The CDR3 is 13 residues long. In germline, CDR1 is SEHNR, CDR2 FQNEAQ (reference sequence). Trimming at V came to 6 bases and at J to 5 bases, leaving 4 bases not matched to a gene. DNA of the CDR3: TGTGCCAGCAGATTCAGCGGGAACAATGAGCAGTTCTTC. It codes for CASRFSGNNEQFF.